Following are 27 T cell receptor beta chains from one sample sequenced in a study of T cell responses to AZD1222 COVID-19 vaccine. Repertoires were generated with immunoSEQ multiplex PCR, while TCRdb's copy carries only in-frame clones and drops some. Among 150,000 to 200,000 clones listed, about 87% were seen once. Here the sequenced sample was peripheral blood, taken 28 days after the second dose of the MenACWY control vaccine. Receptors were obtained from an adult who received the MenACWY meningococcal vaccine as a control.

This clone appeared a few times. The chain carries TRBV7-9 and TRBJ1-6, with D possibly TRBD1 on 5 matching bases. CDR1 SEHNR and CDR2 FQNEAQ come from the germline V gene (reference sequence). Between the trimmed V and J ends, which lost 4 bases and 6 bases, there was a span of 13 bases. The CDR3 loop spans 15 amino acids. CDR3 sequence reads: CASSSSGTSNSPLHF. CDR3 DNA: TGTGCCAGCAGCTCGTCCGGGACTTCTAATTCACCCCTCCACTTT.

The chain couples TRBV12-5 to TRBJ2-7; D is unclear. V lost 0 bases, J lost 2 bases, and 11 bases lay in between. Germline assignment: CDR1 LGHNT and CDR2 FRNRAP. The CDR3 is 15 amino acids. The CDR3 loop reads CASGLVLPPTYEQYF. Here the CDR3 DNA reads TGTGCTAGTGGTTTGGTACTACCACCTACCTACGAGCAGTACTTC.

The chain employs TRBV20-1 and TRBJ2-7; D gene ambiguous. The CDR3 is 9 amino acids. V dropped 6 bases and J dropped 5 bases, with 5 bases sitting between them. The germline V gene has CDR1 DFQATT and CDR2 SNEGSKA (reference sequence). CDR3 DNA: TGCAGTGCAAGGCACGAGCAGTACTTC. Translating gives CSARHEQYF.

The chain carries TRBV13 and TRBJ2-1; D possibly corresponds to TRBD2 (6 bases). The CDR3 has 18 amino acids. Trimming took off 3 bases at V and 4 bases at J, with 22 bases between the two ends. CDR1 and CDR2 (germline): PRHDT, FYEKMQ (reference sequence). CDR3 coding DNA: TGTGCCAGCAGCTTTTATTCCCCGCGGGCTAGCGCATACAATGAGCAGTTCTTC. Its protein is CASSFYSPRASAYNEQFF.

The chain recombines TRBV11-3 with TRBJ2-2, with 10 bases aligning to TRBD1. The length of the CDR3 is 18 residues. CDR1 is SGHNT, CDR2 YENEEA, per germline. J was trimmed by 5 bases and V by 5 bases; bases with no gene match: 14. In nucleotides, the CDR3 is TGTGCCAGCAGCGTATCCGGGCGGGACAGGGGATGGACCGGGGAGCTGTTTTTT. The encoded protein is CASSVSGRDRGWTGELFF.

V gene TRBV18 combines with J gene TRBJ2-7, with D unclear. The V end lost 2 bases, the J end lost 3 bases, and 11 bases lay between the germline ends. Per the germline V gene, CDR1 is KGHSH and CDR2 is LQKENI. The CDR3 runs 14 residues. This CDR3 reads CASSPIDGNYEQYF. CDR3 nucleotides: TGTGCCAGCTCACCAATCGACGGAAACTACGAGCAGTACTTC.

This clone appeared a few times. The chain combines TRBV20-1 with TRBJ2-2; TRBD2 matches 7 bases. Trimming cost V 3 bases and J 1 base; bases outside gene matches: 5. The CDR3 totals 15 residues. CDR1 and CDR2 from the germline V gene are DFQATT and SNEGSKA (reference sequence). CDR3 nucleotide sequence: TGCAGTGCTAGTGCGGCTAGCGGGAACACCGGGGAGCTGTTTTTT. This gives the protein CSASAASGNTGELFF.

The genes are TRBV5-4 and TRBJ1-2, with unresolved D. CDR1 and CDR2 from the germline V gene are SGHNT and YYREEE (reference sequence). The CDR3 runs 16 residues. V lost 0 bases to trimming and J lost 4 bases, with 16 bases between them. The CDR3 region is CASSLDLDTPSYGYTF. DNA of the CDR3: TGTGCCAGCAGCTTGGACCTCGACACCCCGAGCTATGGCTACACCTTC.

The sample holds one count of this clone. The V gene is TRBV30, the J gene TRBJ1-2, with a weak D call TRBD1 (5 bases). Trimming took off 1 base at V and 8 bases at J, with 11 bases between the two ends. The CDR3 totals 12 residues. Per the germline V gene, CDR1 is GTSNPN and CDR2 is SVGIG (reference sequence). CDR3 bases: TGTGCCTGGAGTGCGGGGACGTTCGGCTACACCTTC. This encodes CAWSAGTFGYTF.

This CDR3 reads CASPDRGDGYTF. DNA for the CDR3: TGTGCCAGTCCCGACAGGGGCGATGGCTACACCTTC. V and J are TRBV30 and TRBJ1-2; 8 nucleotides agree with TRBD1. The CDR3 loop spans 12 amino acids. After removal of 8 bases from V and 6 bases from J, the junction contained 8 bases not matched to a gene. The germline gives CDR1 GTSNPN, CDR2 SVGIG (reference sequence).

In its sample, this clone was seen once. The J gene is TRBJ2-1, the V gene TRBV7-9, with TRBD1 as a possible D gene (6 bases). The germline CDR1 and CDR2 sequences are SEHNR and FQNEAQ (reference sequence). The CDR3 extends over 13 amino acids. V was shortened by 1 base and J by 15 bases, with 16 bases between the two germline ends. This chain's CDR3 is CASSLEIRGNGFF. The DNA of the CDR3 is TGTGCCAGCAGCTTAGAGATTAGGGGGAACGGGTTCTTC.

The CDR3 DNA follows: TGTGCCACCAGTGATTACTCCGATGAAAAACTGTTTTTT. Encoded protein: CATSDYSDEKLFF. The chain joins TRBV24-1 to TRBJ1-4; D call uncertain. CDR1 is KGHDR and CDR2 is SFDVKD in the germline V gene. V was trimmed by 2 bases and J by 6 bases, leaving 6 bases between them. This CDR3 region has 13 residues.

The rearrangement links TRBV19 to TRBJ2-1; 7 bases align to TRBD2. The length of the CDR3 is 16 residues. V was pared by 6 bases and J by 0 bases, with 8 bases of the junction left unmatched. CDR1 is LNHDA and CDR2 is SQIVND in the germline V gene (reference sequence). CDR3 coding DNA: TGTGCCAGTAGCCCGACTAGCCTTAGCTCCTACAATGAGCAGTTCTTC. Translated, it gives CASSPTSLSSYNEQFF.

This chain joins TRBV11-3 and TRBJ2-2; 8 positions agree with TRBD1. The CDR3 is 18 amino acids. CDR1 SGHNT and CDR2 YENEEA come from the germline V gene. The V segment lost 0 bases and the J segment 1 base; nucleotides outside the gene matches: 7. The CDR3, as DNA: TGTGCCAGCAGCTTAGACCGCGGACAGGGAGGGAACACCGGGGAGCTGTTTTTT. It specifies CASSLDRGQGGNTGELFF. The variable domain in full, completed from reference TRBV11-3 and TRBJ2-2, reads EAGVVQSPRYKIIEKKQPVAFWCNPISGHNTLYWYLQNLGQGPELLIRYENEEAVDDSQLPKDRFSAERLKGVDSTLKIQPAELGDSAVYLCASSLDRGQGGNTGELFFGEGSRLTVL.

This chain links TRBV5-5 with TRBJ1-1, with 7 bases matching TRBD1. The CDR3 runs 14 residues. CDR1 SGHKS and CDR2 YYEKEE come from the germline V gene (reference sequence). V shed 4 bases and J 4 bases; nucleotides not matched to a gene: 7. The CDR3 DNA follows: TGTGCCAGCAGCAGACCAGGGGGGGGCACTGAAGCTTTCTTT. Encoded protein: CASSRPGGGTEAFF.

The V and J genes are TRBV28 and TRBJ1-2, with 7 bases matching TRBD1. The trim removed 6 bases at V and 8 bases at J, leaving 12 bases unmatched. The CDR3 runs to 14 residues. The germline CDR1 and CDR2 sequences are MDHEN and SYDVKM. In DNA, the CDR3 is TGTGCCAGCAGGCTGGGGGTAGGGGGCGCAGGCTACACCTTC. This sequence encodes CASRLGVGGAGYTF.

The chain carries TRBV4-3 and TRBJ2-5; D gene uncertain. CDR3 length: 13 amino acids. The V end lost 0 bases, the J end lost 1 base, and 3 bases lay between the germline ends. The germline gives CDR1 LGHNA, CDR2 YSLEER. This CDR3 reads CASSQEVQETQYF. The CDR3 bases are TGCGCCAGCAGCCAAGAGGTCCAAGAGACCCAGTACTTC.

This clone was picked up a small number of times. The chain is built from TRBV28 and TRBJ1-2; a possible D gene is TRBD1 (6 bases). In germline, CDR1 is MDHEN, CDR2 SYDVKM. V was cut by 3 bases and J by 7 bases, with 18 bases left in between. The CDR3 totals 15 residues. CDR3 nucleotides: TGTGCCAGCAGTTTTCCACCTCAAGAAGGGGGTGGCTACACCTTC. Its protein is CASSFPPQEGGGYTF.

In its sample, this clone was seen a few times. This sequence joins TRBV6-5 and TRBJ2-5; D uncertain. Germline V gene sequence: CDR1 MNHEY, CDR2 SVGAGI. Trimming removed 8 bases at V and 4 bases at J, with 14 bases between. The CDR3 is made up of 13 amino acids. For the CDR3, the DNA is TGTGCCAGCGTGGCTCCAACGGGAGAGACCCAGTACTTC. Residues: CASVAPTGETQYF.

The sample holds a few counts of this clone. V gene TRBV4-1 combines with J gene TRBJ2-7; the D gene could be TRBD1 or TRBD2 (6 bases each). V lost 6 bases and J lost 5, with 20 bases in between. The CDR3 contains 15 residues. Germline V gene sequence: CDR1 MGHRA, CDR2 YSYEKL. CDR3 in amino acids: CASSRWGADTHEQYF. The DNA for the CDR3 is TGCGCCAGCAGTCGGTGGGGGGCCGATACCCACGAGCAGTACTTC.

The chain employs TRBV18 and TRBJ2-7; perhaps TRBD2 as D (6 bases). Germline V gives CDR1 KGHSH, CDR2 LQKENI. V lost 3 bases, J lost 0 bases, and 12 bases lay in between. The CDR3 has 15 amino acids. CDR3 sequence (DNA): TGTGCCAGCTCACCGGGCGGGGCCAGCTCCTACGAGCAGTACTTC. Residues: CASSPGGASSYEQYF. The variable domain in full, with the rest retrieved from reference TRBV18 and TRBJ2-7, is NAGVMQNPRHLVRRRGQEARLRCSPMKGHSHVYWYRQLPEEGLKFMVYLQKENIIDESGMPKERFSAEFPKEGPSILRIQQVVRGDSAAYFCASSPGGASSYEQYFGPGTRLTVT.

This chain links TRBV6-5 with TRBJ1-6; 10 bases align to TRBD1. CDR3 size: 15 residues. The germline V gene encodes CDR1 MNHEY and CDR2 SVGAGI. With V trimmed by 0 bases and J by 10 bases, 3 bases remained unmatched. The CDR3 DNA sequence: TGTGCCAGCAGTTACTCCGGACAGGGGGTGTCACCCCTCCACTTT. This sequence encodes CASSYSGQGVSPLHF.

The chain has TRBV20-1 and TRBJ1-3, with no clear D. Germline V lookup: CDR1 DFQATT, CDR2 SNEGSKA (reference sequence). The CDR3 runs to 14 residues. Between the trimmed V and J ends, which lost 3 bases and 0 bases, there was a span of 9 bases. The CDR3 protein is CSASPGNSGNTIYF. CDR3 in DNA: TGCAGTGCTAGTCCGGGTAACTCTGGAAACACCATATATTTT.

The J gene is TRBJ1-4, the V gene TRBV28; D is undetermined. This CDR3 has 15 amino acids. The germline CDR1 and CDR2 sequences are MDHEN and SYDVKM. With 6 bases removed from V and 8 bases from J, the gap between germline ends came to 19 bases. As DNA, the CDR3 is TGTGCCAGCAGAACCCCGACTCCGAGTGGGGAAAAACTGTTTTTT. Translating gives CASRTPTPSGEKLFF.

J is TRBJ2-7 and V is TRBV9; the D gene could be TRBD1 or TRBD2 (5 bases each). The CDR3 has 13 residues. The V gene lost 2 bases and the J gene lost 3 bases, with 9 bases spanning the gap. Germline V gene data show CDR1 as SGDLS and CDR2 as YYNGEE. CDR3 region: CASSVRDGYEQYF. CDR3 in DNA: TGTGCCAGCAGCGTCAGGGACGGCTACGAGCAGTACTTC.

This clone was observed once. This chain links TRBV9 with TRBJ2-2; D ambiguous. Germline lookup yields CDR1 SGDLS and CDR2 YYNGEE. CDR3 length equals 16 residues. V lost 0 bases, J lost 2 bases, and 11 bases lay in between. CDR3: CASSVGRDYNTGELFF. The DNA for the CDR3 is TGTGCCAGCAGCGTAGGCCGCGATTATAACACCGGGGAGCTGTTTTTT.

The CDR3 DNA sequence: TGCAGCGTTGCCAGGGACCTCATGGAGACCCAGTACTTC. Translating it yields CSVARDLMETQYF. The V gene is TRBV29-1, the J gene TRBJ2-5, with D perhaps given as TRBD1 or TRBD2 (5 bases each). CDR1 and CDR2 from the germline V gene are SQVTM and ANQGSEA. This CDR3 has 13 amino acids. V gave up 4 bases and J gave up 5 bases, with 14 bases separating them. Full variable domain (remainder filled in from reference TRBV29-1 and TRBJ2-5): SAVISQKPSRDICQRGTSLTIQCQVDSQVTMMFWYRQQPGQSLTLIATANQGSEATYESGFVIDKFPISRPNLTFSTLTVSNMSPEDSSIYLCSVARDLMETQYFGPGTRLLVL.